These 17 T cell receptor beta chains were sequenced from one sample in a study of blood T cell repertoires in COVID-19 (dated by TCRdb to the early 2020s). Library preparation was by the immunoSEQ multiplex PCR assay. TCRdb obtained this table from immuneACCESS and retained in-frame rearrangements with V and J assigned. These tables miss some clones; where compared with another copy, unresolved V genes account for less than half of the shortfall, and the remainder is unexplained. The sample profile shows around 29,000 clones; around 86% of them were found once. About 16% of the sample comes from the top ten. Sequences were obtained from peripheral blood. These receptors came from a woman in her fifties or sixties with active COVID-19.

This clone has a single count. The chain has TRBV6-1 and TRBJ2-1, with 9 bases aligning to TRBD1. The CDR3 sequence is 18 residues long. After removal of 0 bases from V and 3 bases from J, the junction contained 9 bases not matched to a gene. Germline V gene data show CDR1 as MNHNS and CDR2 as SASEGT. The CDR3 is CASSEASHGQGFYNEQFF. In DNA, the CDR3 is TGTGCCAGCAGTGAAGCGTCCCATGGACAGGGGTTCTACAATGAGCAGTTCTTC.

The chain recombines TRBV14 with TRBJ2-7; the match to TRBD2 covers 8 bases. Germline V gives CDR1 SGHDN, CDR2 FVKESK. Trimming cost V 7 bases and J 5 bases; bases outside gene matches: 7. The CDR3 is made up of 13 amino acids. The CDR3 loop reads CASKARGAHEQYF. Here the CDR3 DNA reads TGTGCCAGCAAGGCGCGGGGGGCCCACGAGCAGTACTTC. The whole variable domain, remainder taken from reference TRBV14 and TRBJ2-7, is EAGVTQFPSHSVIEKGQTVTLRCDPISGHDNLYWYRRVMGKEIKFLLHFVKESKQDESGMPNNRFLAERTGGTYSTLKVQPAELEDSGVYFCASKARGAHEQYFGPGTRLTVT.

The V gene is TRBV27, the J gene TRBJ2-6, with D possibly TRBD1 on 5 matching bases. The V gene's germline CDR1 is MNHEY and CDR2 SMNVEV (reference sequence). Deletions cut 5 bases from V and 2 bases from J, with 10 bases between. The CDR3 contains 15 residues. The CDR3 here is CASSADKAGANVLTF. CDR3 bases: TGTGCCAGCAGTGCGGACAAGGCTGGGGCCAACGTCCTGACTTTC. Combining the CDR3 with reference TRBV27 and TRBJ2-6 gives the whole variable domain EAQVTQNPRYLITVTGKKLTVTCSQNMNHEYMSWYRQDPGLGLRQIYYSMNVEVTDKGDVPEGYKVSRKEKRNFPLILESPSPNQTSLYFCASSADKAGANVLTFGAGSRLTVL.

This clone was counted a single time. The gene calls are TRBV28 and TRBJ1-5; TRBD1 aligns across 9 bases. CDR3 length: 14 amino acids. V dropped 7 bases and J dropped 4; count of bases not matched to a gene: 5. In germline, CDR1 is MDHEN, CDR2 SYDVKM. The DNA for the CDR3 is TGTGCCAGCAAAGGACAGGGGAATAATCAGCCCCAGCATTTT. Translation: CASKGQGNNQPQHF. The variable domain in full, with the rest retrieved from reference TRBV28 and TRBJ1-5, is DVKVTQSSRYLVKRTGEKVFLECVQDMDHENMFWYRQDPGLGLRLIYFSYDVKMKEKGDIPEGYSVSREKKERFSLILESASTNQTSMYLCASKGQGNNQPQHFGDGTRLSIL.

The CDR3 spells CASSPRQGFAYEQYF. The CDR3 DNA reads TGTGCCAGCAGCCCCCGACAGGGGTTTGCCTACGAGCAGTACTTC. V gene TRBV3-1 (or the pseudogene TRBV3-2) combines with J gene TRBJ2-7, with 8 positions matching TRBD1. The germline CDR1 and CDR2 sequences are LGHDT and YNNKEL (reference sequence). The V segment lost 4 bases and the J segment 2 bases; nucleotides outside the gene matches: 7. The CDR3 totals 15 residues.

J is TRBJ2-2 and V is TRBV25-1; D perhaps matches TRBD2 (5 bases). Trimming took off 8 bases at V and 6 bases at J, with 16 bases between the two ends. Looked up from germline, CDR1 is MGHDK and CDR2 is SYGVNS. This CDR3 region has 14 residues. Here the CDR3 DNA reads TGTGCCAGCTCAGCAGAACTGGAGGCCGGGGAGCTGTTTTTT. Amino acid sequence: CASSAELEAGELFF.

The CDR3 DNA reads TGTGCCAGCCTACGGGACATACAAAACATTCAGTACTTC. This translates into CASLRDIQNIQYF. This chain joins TRBV2 and TRBJ2-4; D might be TRBD1 (6 bases). The CDR3 loop spans 13 amino acids. V was cut by 8 bases and J by 5 bases, with 13 bases left in between. Germline CDR1 and CDR2: SNHLY and FYNNEI.

Only a few counts were recorded for this clone. DNA for the CDR3: TGTGCCAGCAGCCAAGTTACGGACACTGAAGCTTTCTTT. This sequence encodes CASSQVTDTEAFF. This chain uses TRBV3-1 (or the pseudogene TRBV3-2) with TRBJ1-1; D not resolved. The CDR3 has 13 residues. Germline CDR1 reads LGHDT; CDR2 reads YNNKEL (reference sequence). Between the trimmed V and J ends, which lost 1 base and 3 bases, there was a span of 6 bases.

The V call is TRBV7-8, the J call TRBJ2-7, with D perhaps TRBD2 (5 bases). This CDR3 has 14 residues. Trimming stripped 5 bases from V and 1 base from J, with 12 bases between. Germline V gene lookup returns CDR1 SGHVS and CDR2 FQNEAQ. The CDR3 DNA follows: TGTGCCAGCAGCCGGACGGACTTTTCCTACGAGCAGTACTTC. Its protein product is CASSRTDFSYEQYF.

This clone was seen more than once but under ten times. The chain recombines TRBV5-1 with TRBJ2-5, with a possible D match to TRBD1 (5 bases). CDR1 is SGHRS, CDR2 YFSETQ, per germline. This CDR3 spans 13 amino acids. Deletions cut 0 bases from V and 5 bases from J, with 8 bases between. The CDR3: CASSLGQRETQYF. The CDR3 DNA follows: TGCGCCAGCAGCTTGGGACAGAGGGAGACCCAGTACTTC.

This chain links TRBV5-1 with TRBJ2-1; D might be TRBD2 (5 bases). There are 17 residues in the CDR3. Trimming pared 0 bases from V and 0 bases from J, leaving 13 bases between. In germline, CDR1 is SGHRS, CDR2 YFSETQ. The CDR3 loop is CASSLVLGKSSYNEQFF. CDR3 DNA: TGCGCCAGCAGCTTGGTACTCGGGAAGAGCTCCTACAATGAGCAGTTCTTC.

This clone was picked up one time. This chain connects TRBV6-5 to TRBJ1-6, with 7 bases lining up with TRBD1. The ends lost 7 bases at V and 7 bases at J; junction bases unmatched: 10. Germline V gene data show CDR1 as MNHEY and CDR2 as SVGAGI. This CDR3 is built from 15 residues. This CDR3 is CASNLEGGANSPLHF. The CDR3 DNA follows: TGTGCCAGCAACCTCGAAGGGGGCGCGAATTCACCCCTCCACTTT.

The J gene is TRBJ1-2, the V gene TRBV7-9; D remains ambiguous. The CDR3 consists of 13 residues. The V gene lost 2 bases and the J gene lost 4 bases, with 8 bases spanning the gap. Germline V gives CDR1 SEHNR, CDR2 FQNEAQ (reference sequence). This CDR3 reads CASSLLDFYGYTF. DNA for the CDR3: TGTGCCAGCAGCTTATTGGACTTCTATGGCTACACCTTC.

The CDR3 DNA is TGTGCCAGCAGTATCGGGGCTAACTATGGCTACACCTTC. Amino acids: CASSIGANYGYTF. The chain is built from TRBV27 and TRBJ1-2; D ambiguous. Trimming removed 5 bases at V and 0 bases at J, with 7 bases between. The CDR3 runs 13 residues. Looked up from germline, CDR1 is MNHEY and CDR2 is SMNVEV (reference sequence).

The table lists this clone with a count of one. This sequence joins TRBV5-8 and TRBJ2-7; 10 positions agree with TRBD2. The germline CDR1 and CDR2 sequences are SGHTS and YDEGEE. Trimming at V came to 0 bases and at J to 5 bases, leaving 5 bases not matched to a gene. This CDR3 spans 15 amino acids. The CDR3 DNA reads as TGTGCCAGCAGCTTGGGAGCGGGGGGGCGCGACGAGCAGTACTTC. This gives the protein CASSLGAGGRDEQYF. Full variable domain (outside the CDR3, taken from reference TRBV5-8 and TRBJ2-7): EAGVTQSPTHLIKTRGQQATLRCSPISGHTSVYWYQQALGLGLQFLLWYDEGEERNRGNFPPRFSGRQFPNYSSELNVNALELEDSALYLCASSLGAGGRDEQYFGPGTRLTVT.

CDR3: CASSQSWSGGGKLFF. The CDR3 DNA reads as TGTGCCAGCAGCCAATCCTGGAGCGGGGGCGGAAAACTGTTTTTT. The rearrangement links TRBV16 to TRBJ1-4, with a possible D match to TRBD1 (6 bases). V was trimmed by 0 bases and J by 10 bases, leaving 15 bases between them. Germline CDR1 KGHSY, CDR2 FQNENV. The CDR3 runs to 15 residues.

This chain uses TRBV2 with TRBJ1-5; 7 bases are shared with TRBD1. Germline CDR1 is SNHLY and CDR2 is FYNNEI. CDR3 length: 15 amino acids. Trimming took 2 bases from V and 2 from J; bases not matched to a gene: 3. CDR3 bases: TGTGCCAGCAGTGAAAGGCAGGGGGGCAATCAGCCCCAGCATTTT. It is translated as CASSERQGGNQPQHF.